Listed below are T cell receptor beta chains from one sample, sequenced in a study of human T cells and chemical hapten exposure. Via MiXCR, TCRdb re-called the RACE reads, giving one row per CDR3 protein. The sample lists approximately 41,000 distinct CDR3 sequences, 6.5% to 8% occurring once. The sequencing used whole blood, collected in connection with sensitization to the hapten diphenylcyclopropenone (DPC). The source is a woman aged 50 to 65 with alopecia areata. Some clones in this sample may be carry-over from other donors' samples. CDR3s include the opening cysteine and the closing phenylalanine or tryptophan. D genes are given only for firm matches. Clone size is shown for a subset of rows, as once, few, many or a class of expanded clone.

TRBV20-1	.	TRBJ2-5	many	CSATRPGQYQETQYF	TGCAGTGCTACTCGACCTGGACAGTACCAAGAGACCCAGTACTTC
TRBV2	.	TRBJ2-7	many	CASSYGNSYEQYF	TGTGCCAGCAGTTACGGGAACTCCTACGAGCAGTACTTC
TRBV12-2	.	TRBJ2-3	few	CASRSRRQPAWSTDTQYF	TGTGCAAGTCGCTCCCGTCGACAGCCAGCATGGAGCACAGATACGCAGTATTTT
TRBV10-3	.	TRBJ2-1	.	CAISGGSNEQFF	TGTGCCATCAGTGGAGGGAGCAATGAGCAGTTCTTC
TRBV27	.	TRBJ2-1	many	CASSYAGPERNEQFF	TGTGCCAGCAGTTACGCTGGGCCGGAAAGAAATGAGCAGTTCTTC
TRBV4-1	.	TRBJ2-5	many	CASSQDLSQETQYF	TGCGCCAGCAGCCAAGACCTGAGCCAAGAGACCCAGTACTTC
TRBV12-3/TRBV12-4	TRBD2	TRBJ2-3	many	CASSALADSTDTQYF	TGTGCCAGCAGTGCCCTAGCGGACAGCACAGATACGCAGTATTTT
TRBV28	.	TRBJ2-1	many	CASSEGRNEQFF	TGTGCCAGCAGTGAGGGGAGGAATGAGCAGTTCTTC
TRBV11-3	.	TRBJ1-3	many	CASSLGRGNTIYF	TGTGCCAGCAGCTTAGGCCGGGGAAACACCATATATTTT
TRBV7-3	TRBD1	TRBJ2-5	many	CASSSTGAQETQYF	TGTGCCAGCAGCTCAACAGGGGCACAAGAGACCCAGTACTTC
TRBV6-5	.	TRBJ2-3	.	CASKRADTQYF	TGTGCCAGCAAACGGGCAGATACGCAGTATTTT
TRBV20-1	TRBD2	TRBJ2-1	many	CSARRTSGRNEQFF	TGCAGTGCTAGAAGGACTAGCGGGAGGAATGAGCAGTTCTTC
TRBV27	.	TRBJ1-5	many	CASSFRWDQPQHF	TGTGCCAGCAGTTTCCGGTGGGATCAGCCCCAGCATTTT
TRBV29-1	TRBD1	TRBJ1-5	few	CSVAQTGFQPQHF	TGCAGCGTTGCCCAGACAGGGTTTCAGCCCCAGCATTTT
TRBV7-2	TRBD1	TRBJ1-4	.	CASSLAGTGGNEKLFF	TGTGCCAGCAGCTTAGCAGGGACAGGGGGAAATGAAAAACTGTTTTTT
TRBV12-3/TRBV12-4	.	TRBJ2-1	.	CASNQGVSYNEQFF	TGTGCCAGCAATCAGGGAGTCTCCTACAATGAGCAGTTCTTC
TRBV27	.	TRBJ2-2	.	CARGGTGELFF	TGTGCCAGGGGGGGCACCGGGGAGCTGTTTTTT
TRBV18	.	TRBJ1-2	.	CASSRNRATNYGYTF	TGTGCCAGCTCACGAAACCGGGCCACTAACTATGGCTACACCTTC
TRBV5-1	TRBD1	TRBJ2-1	many	CASSLTGAGPSSYNEQFF	TGCGCCAGCAGCCTGACAGGGGCCGGCCCGAGCTCCTACAATGAGCAGTTCTTC
TRBV10-3	.	TRBJ1-1	many	CAISESGGTEAFF	TGTGCCATCAGTGAGTCAGGCGGAACTGAAGCTTTCTTT
TRBV11-2	.	TRBJ2-3	many	CASSLEGRSKTQYF	TGTGCCAGCAGCTTAGAGGGTCGGAGCAAAACGCAGTATTTT
TRBV6-2/TRBV6-3	.	TRBJ2-3	few	CASSYSIAAAKGPDTQYF	TGTGCCAGCAGTTACTCGATCGCGGCGGCGAAGGGCCCAGATACGCAGTATTTT
TRBV29-1	.	TRBJ2-3	many	CSVGSGDTQYF	TGCAGCGTCGGGAGCGGCGATACGCAGTATTTT